The clone carrying this T cell receptor (beta chain) was seen more than once but under ten times. Its antigen is currently unknown. Only in-frame clones appear in the TCRdb table, and some are missing; sequencing was by immunoSEQ multiplex PCR. The profile shows about 100,000 clones, just under 90% of them singletons. The data derive from a study of T cell responses to AZD1222 COVID-19 vaccine. General observations from the study: Clonal diversity may have been underestimated in mostly white British donors.

The receptor was derived from an adult in good health. This sample comprised peripheral blood, obtained on day 0 of AZD1222 vaccination.

CDR3 sequence: CASSVGFGYTF. The CDR3 coding sequence is TGTGCCAGCAGCGTAGGATTTGGCTACACCTTC. J is TRBJ1-2 and V is TRBV5-6, with unresolved D. Trimming left V 4 bases short and J 7 bases short, with 8 bases between. The CDR3 contains 11 residues. Germline lookup yields CDR1 SGHDT and CDR2 YYEEEE.